These 27 T cell receptor beta chains came from one sample sequenced in a study of identical twins (dated by TCRdb to about 2016). The method was 5' RACE. The data were produced on an Illumina HiSeq 2000. The public reads were reanalyzed by TCRdb: fastp trimming at Q25, MiXCR alignment, in-frame beta chains only. All rows with the same CDR3 protein become a single entry with the most common DNA and genes. This sample comprises 500,000 or so distinct CDR3 sequences, 20% to 25% of them detected only once. The ten biggest clones cover 0.91% of the sample. A further study also used this sample, focusing on T cells expressing NK-cell markers.

The specimen sequenced was CD4+ T cells sorted from blood. These receptors came from a woman younger than 35 in good health.

The V and J genes are TRBV20-1 and TRBJ2-7, with D perhaps matching TRBD1 (5 bases). The CDR3 loop spans 13 amino acids. The V gene lost 4 bases and the J gene lost 2 bases, with 12 bases spanning the gap. Germline lookup yields CDR1 DFQATT and CDR2 SNEGSKA (reference sequence). As DNA, the CDR3 is TGCAGTGCTACCCACACGGACACCTACGAGCAGTACTTC. Amino acids: CSATHTDTYEQYF.

In its sample, this clonotype was seen once. V gene TRBV11-2 combines with J gene TRBJ2-5; D uncertain. The CDR3 has 12 amino acids. Trimming cost V 0 bases and J 6 bases, with 5 bases left between them. CDR1 and CDR2 from the germline V gene are SGHAT and FQNNGV. The CDR3 reads CASSLDRQTQYF. The CDR3, as DNA: TGTGCCAGCAGCTTAGATCGACAGACCCAGTACTTC. The entire variable domain, with the rest obtained from reference TRBV11-2 and TRBJ2-5, is as follows: EAGVAQSPRYKIIEKRQSVAFWCNPISGHATLYWYQQILGQGPKLLIQFQNNGVVDDSQLPKDRFSAERLKGVDSTLKIQPAKLEDSAVYLCASSLDRQTQYFGPGTRLLVL.

V and J are TRBV20-1 and TRBJ1-1; tentatively, D is TRBD1 (6 bases). Germline lookup yields CDR1 DFQATT and CDR2 SNEGSKA (reference sequence). V was pared by 3 bases and J by 1 base, with 12 bases between. This CDR3 has 14 residues. CDR3 residues: CSASVGGGNTEAFF. CDR3 nucleotide sequence: TGCAGTGCTAGCGTCGGGGGCGGGAACACTGAAGCTTTCTTT.

There are a few counts of this clonotype. The genes are TRBV12-3 or TRBV12-4 and TRBJ1-5; D remains unclear. The CDR3 loop spans 13 amino acids. The V end was cut by 5 bases, the J end by 5 bases, with 10 bases between. DNA for the CDR3: TGTGCCAGCAGTAGTTTAGGTGATCAGCCCCAGCATTTT. Its protein product is CASSSLGDQPQHF.

This clonotype turned up a few times. The chain links TRBV20-1 to TRBJ2-2; 12 bases line up with TRBD2. Germline CDR1 DFQATT, CDR2 SNEGSKA (reference sequence). V lost 2 bases to trimming and J lost 4 bases; unmatched junction nucleotides: 2. CDR3 length equals 15 residues. The DNA of the CDR3 is TGCAGTGCTAGACCTAGCGGGAGGGTCACCGGGGAGCTGTTTTTT. Translated, it gives CSARPSGRVTGELFF.

This clonotype was recorded a few times. This chain links TRBV20-1 with TRBJ1-4, with no clear D. This CDR3 has 12 amino acids. Deletions cut 0 bases from V and 10 bases from J, with 9 bases between. The germline V gene has CDR1 DFQATT and CDR2 SNEGSKA (reference sequence). The CDR3 is CSARDLTGKLFF. DNA of the CDR3: TGCAGTGCTAGAGATCTCACGGGAAAACTGTTTTTT.

This sequence joins TRBV12-5 and TRBJ2-1, with D possibly TRBD1 on 7 matching bases. With 2 bases removed from V and 8 bases from J, the gap between germline ends came to 13 bases. The CDR3 sequence is 14 residues long. Germline V gene data show CDR1 as LGHNT and CDR2 as FRNRAP. CDR3 coding DNA: TGTGCTAGTGGTTTGACCCCCAGGGGGGATGAGCAGTTCTTC. Protein: CASGLTPRGDEQFF.

This clonotype was seen repeatedly, ten times or more. The V gene is TRBV10-3, the J gene TRBJ2-5; TRBD1 might be the D (5 bases). The length of the CDR3 is 13 residues. Germline V gene data show CDR1 as ENHRY and CDR2 as SYGVKD. Trimming pared 3 bases from V and 2 bases from J, leaving 7 bases between. CDR3 sequence reads: CAISDRAQETQYF. The DNA of the CDR3 is TGTGCCATCAGTGACAGGGCACAAGAGACCCAGTACTTC.

This chain uses TRBV6-5 with TRBJ1-3; D is ambiguous. The CDR3 is 14 residues long. Germline V lookup: CDR1 MNHEY, CDR2 SVGAGI. Trimming stripped 4 bases from V and 0 bases from J, with 7 bases between. The CDR3 loop reads CASSFVGSGNTIYF. In DNA, the CDR3 is TGTGCCAGCAGTTTCGTTGGCTCTGGAAACACCATATATTTT.

This clonotype has a handful of counts. The rearrangement joins TRBV10-3 to TRBJ2-7; D may match TRBD1 or TRBD2 (5 bases each). CDR1 is ENHRY, CDR2 SYGVKD, per germline. The CDR3 has 14 amino acids. Deletions cut 0 bases from V and 7 bases from J, with 13 bases between. The CDR3 bases are TGTGCCATCAGTGAGTCGCAGGGATCGGGGGAGCAGTACTTC. Encoded protein: CAISESQGSGEQYF.

The table lists this clonotype with a few counts. J is TRBJ1-2 and V is TRBV20-1; tentative D call: TRBD1 (6 bases). The V end was cut by 1 base, the J end by 8 bases, with 17 bases between. The CDR3 totals 14 residues. CDR1 is DFQATT, CDR2 SNEGSKA, per germline (reference sequence). CDR3 sequence: CSARGYRSGGGYTF. DNA of the CDR3: TGCAGTGCTAGAGGGTATCGGTCTGGGGGCGGCTACACCTTC.

In its sample, this clonotype was seen a few times. The V gene is TRBV12-3 or TRBV12-4, the J gene TRBJ1-2, with D possibly being TRBD1 (6 bases). Trimming stripped 6 bases from V and 4 bases from J, with 21 bases between. The CDR3 runs 16 residues. The CDR3 DNA sequence: TGTGCCAGCAGCCTTCTACAGGGTAATAAGGGCTATGGCTACACCTTC. Protein: CASSLLQGNKGYGYTF.

This clonotype turned up a few times. The chain recombines TRBV2 with TRBJ1-1, with D possibly TRBD1 on 5 matching bases. Trimming pared 4 bases from V and 11 bases from J, leaving 14 bases between. Germline CDR1 is SNHLY and CDR2 is FYNNEI. The CDR3 is made up of 12 amino acids. This chain's CDR3 is CASSVLSGTAFF. The CDR3 DNA follows: TGTGCCAGCAGTGTGTTGTCGGGGACCGCTTTCTTT.

The V call is TRBV27, the J call TRBJ2-3; 10 nucleotides match TRBD2. V was clipped by 3 bases and J by 0 bases; unmatched bases: 3. Per germline, CDR1 MNHEY and CDR2 SMNVEV (reference sequence). The CDR3 spans 16 residues. CDR3 protein: CASSFTSGKSTDTQYF. CDR3 coding DNA: TGTGCCAGCAGTTTCACTAGCGGGAAAAGCACAGATACGCAGTATTTT.

In its sample, this clonotype was seen many times. The chain's CDR3 is CSAGQGSGYTF. The CDR3 bases are TGCAGTGCTGGGCAGGGCTCTGGCTACACCTTC. The chain recombines TRBV20-1 with TRBJ1-2; tentative D call: TRBD1 (5 bases). Per germline, CDR1 DFQATT and CDR2 SNEGSKA (reference sequence). This CDR3 contains 11 residues. V was shortened by 5 bases and J by 7 bases, with 11 bases between the two germline ends.

This clonotype has more than one count but fewer than ten. The rearrangement joins TRBV20-1 to TRBJ2-3; 9 nucleotides align to TRBD2. V shed 3 bases, J shed 9 bases, and the junction held 10 bases outside the gene matches. The CDR3 covers 14 residues. Germline CDR1 is DFQATT and CDR2 is SNEGSKA (reference sequence). The CDR3 nucleotides are TGCAGTGCTAGTGTCCTCGCGGGGGGGGACACGCAGTATTTT. Translating it yields CSASVLAGGDTQYF.

The CDR3 DNA reads TGTGCCAGCAGTAATCTGGGGCGGAGTTCCTCTGGGGCCAACGTCCTGACTTTC. Translated: CASSNLGRSSSGANVLTF. This chain uses TRBV5-5 with TRBJ2-6, with D tentatively TRBD1 (5 bases). Germline V gene lookup returns CDR1 SGHKS and CDR2 YYEKEE (reference sequence). The CDR3 consists of 18 residues. Trimming removed 5 bases from V and 0 bases from J, with 18 bases in between.

The gene calls are TRBV20-1 and TRBJ2-7; 11 nucleotides align to TRBD2. The CDR3 totals 13 residues. With 7 bases clipped from V and 1 base from J, the junction kept 3 bases outside the gene matches. CDR1 and CDR2 from the germline V gene are DFQATT and SNEGSKA (reference sequence). The CDR3 region is CSVAGGQSYEQYF. The CDR3 DNA is TGCAGTGTAGCGGGAGGGCAATCCTACGAGCAGTACTTC.

This clonotype was found a few times. This chain uses TRBV7-2 with TRBJ2-4; TRBD2 matches 8 bases. In germline, CDR1 is SGHTA, CDR2 FQGNSA. The V segment lost 1 base and the J segment 3 bases; nucleotides outside the gene matches: 5. This CDR3 comprises 16 residues. CDR3 nucleotides: TGTGCCAGCAGCTTAGTGGGTCTAGCGGGCAAAAACATTCAGTACTTC. Translated: CASSLVGLAGKNIQYF.

This clonotype occurred a few times. V is TRBV2 and J is TRBJ1-6; D perhaps matches TRBD1 (6 bases). CDR3 length equals 16 residues. Germline CDR1 and CDR2: SNHLY and FYNNEI. V was trimmed by 3 bases and J by 9 bases, leaving 18 bases between them. The CDR3: CASSDRRGDTGSPLHF. The CDR3 nucleotides are TGTGCCAGCAGTGACCGGAGGGGGGATACGGGTTCACCCCTCCACTTT.

This clonotype appeared a few times. The chain recombines TRBV7-2 with TRBJ2-5; 7 nucleotides agree with TRBD2. Trimming at V came to 2 bases and at J to 8 bases, leaving 11 bases not matched to a gene. Germline-derived CDR1 and CDR2 are SGHTA and FQGNSA. This CDR3 is 15 amino acids long. The CDR3, as DNA: TGTGCCAGCAGCTTAACTAGCGAGGTCCCCGTTACCCAGTACTTC. Its protein product is CASSLTSEVPVTQYF.

The chain couples TRBV6-1 to TRBJ1-1; 7 nucleotides agree with TRBD1. The CDR3 has 16 residues. Trimming removed 5 bases from V and 5 bases from J; junction bases left unmatched: 14. Germline V gene sequence: CDR1 MNHNS, CDR2 SASEGT. CDR3: CASSPGTALGRTEAFF. CDR3 coding DNA: TGTGCCAGCAGTCCGGGGACAGCGTTAGGGCGGACTGAAGCTTTCTTT.

This clonotype was recorded many times. V gene TRBV6-1 combines with J gene TRBJ1-5; D not resolved. Trimming stripped 1 base from V and 9 bases from J, with 7 bases between. This CDR3 region has 12 residues. From germline, CDR1 is MNHNS and CDR2 SASEGT. Here the CDR3 DNA reads TGTGCCAGCAGTGAAGTTGGAAGGCCCCAGCATTTT. Translating gives CASSEVGRPQHF.

The sample holds a few counts of this clonotype. The rearrangement joins TRBV15 to TRBJ2-3, with 7 bases identical to TRBD2. V was pared by 0 bases and J by 5 bases, with 2 bases of the junction left unmatched. Germline lookup yields CDR1 LNHNV and CDR2 YYDKDF (reference sequence). The CDR3 spans 14 residues. CDR3 DNA: TGTGCCACCAGCAGAGACCTAGCGGAAGATACGCAGTATTTT. Protein sequence: CATSRDLAEDTQYF. The whole variable domain, filled in from reference TRBV15 and TRBJ2-3, reads DAMVIQNPRYQVTQFGKPVTLSCSQTLNHNVMYWYQQKSSQAPKLLFHYYDKDFNNEADTPDNFQSRRPNTSFCFLDIRSPGLGDTAMYLCATSRDLAEDTQYFGPGTRLTVL.

This clonotype was found a few times. J is TRBJ1-3 and V is TRBV6-1; D remains unclear. The CDR3 covers 14 residues. V lost 7 bases to trimming and J lost 2 bases, with 12 bases between them. Germline CDR1 reads MNHNS; CDR2 reads SASEGT. In DNA form, the CDR3 reads TGTGCCAGCAAACGCAGTAGCGCTGGAAACACCATATATTTT. Translating gives CASKRSSAGNTIYF.

The chain links TRBV6-5 to TRBJ1-1; a weak D match, TRBD1 (5 bases). This CDR3 has 14 amino acids. CDR1 is MNHEY, CDR2 SVGAGI, per germline. V lost 4 bases to trimming and J lost 5 bases, with 14 bases between them. CDR3 in amino acids: CASSLFSGGTEAFF. The CDR3 nucleotides are TGTGCCAGCAGTTTGTTCAGTGGGGGGACTGAAGCTTTCTTT.

The chain uses TRBV6-1 and TRBJ2-7; D unclear. Germline V gene lookup returns CDR1 MNHNS and CDR2 SASEGT. This CDR3 contains 16 residues. V was pared by 3 bases and J by 1 base, with 16 bases between. In DNA, the CDR3 is TGTGCCAGCAGTGAGCTGTTCGGGCTTAGTTCCTACGAGCAGTACTTC. Amino acids: CASSELFGLSSYEQYF.